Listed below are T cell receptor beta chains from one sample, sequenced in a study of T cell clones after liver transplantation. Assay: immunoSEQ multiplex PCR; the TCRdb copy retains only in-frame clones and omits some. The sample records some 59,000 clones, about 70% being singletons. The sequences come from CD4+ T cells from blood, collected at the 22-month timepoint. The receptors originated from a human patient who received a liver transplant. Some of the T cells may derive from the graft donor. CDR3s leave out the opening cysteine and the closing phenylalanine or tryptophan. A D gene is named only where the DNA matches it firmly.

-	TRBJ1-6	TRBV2	ASSFGHETPLH
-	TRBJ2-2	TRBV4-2	ASSQGGRANTGELF
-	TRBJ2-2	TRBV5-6	ASRVQWSGELF
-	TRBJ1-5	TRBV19	ASSRTADQPQH
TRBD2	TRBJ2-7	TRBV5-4	ASSPGGSGGHEQY
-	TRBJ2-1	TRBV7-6	ASSLAGASYNEQF
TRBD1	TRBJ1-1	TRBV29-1	SVGTGGGNTEAF
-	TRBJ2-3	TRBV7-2	ASSLQPTGTDTQY
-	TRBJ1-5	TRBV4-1	ASSQDQGRRQPQH
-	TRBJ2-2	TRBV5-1	ASSFRDNTGELF
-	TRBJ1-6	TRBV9	ASSVEGGMGYNSPLH
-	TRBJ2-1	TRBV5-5	ASSILDNEQF
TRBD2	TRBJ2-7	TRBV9	ASSVASGVPYEQY
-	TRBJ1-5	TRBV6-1	ASSERRDPQH
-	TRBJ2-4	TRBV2	ASSGHEAKNIQY
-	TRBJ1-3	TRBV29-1	SVRPGAGNTIY
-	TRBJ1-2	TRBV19	ASSTLREGLYDGYT
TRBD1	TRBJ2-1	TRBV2	ASSEVRTGENEQF
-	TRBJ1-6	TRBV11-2	ASSPPRGRDSPLH
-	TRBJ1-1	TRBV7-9	ASSLGWDTEAF
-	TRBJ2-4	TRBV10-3	AISDGGPGGGAKNIQY
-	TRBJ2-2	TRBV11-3	ASSNTGELF
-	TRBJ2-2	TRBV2	ASRVDRLNTGELF
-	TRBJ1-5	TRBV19	ASSMSLGPQH
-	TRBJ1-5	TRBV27	ASSFEGGVGQPQH
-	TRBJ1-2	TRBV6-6	AAGRQGNYGYT
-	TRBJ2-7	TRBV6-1	ASSNQDGGSYEQY
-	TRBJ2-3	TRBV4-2	ASSQAGMADTQY
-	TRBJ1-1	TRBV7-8	ASSPFRQGLMRVTEAF
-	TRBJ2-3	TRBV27	ASSSLGLTTRTDTQY
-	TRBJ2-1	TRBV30	AWSRTSSRGNEQF
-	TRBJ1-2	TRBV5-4	ASSLDKIGVGYT
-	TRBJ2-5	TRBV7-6	ASSVQGWETQY
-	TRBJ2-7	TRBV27	ASSLWGRGPGFGEQY
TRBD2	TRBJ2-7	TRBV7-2	ASSRLAVGYEQY
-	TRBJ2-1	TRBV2	ASRPGSGLQNEQF
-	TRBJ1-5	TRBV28	ASSLPVYSNQPQH
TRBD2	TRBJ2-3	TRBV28	ASSQSSGVDTQY
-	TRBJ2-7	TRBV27	ASSSPRQGKDEQY
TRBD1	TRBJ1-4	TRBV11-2	ASSWTGTGREKLF
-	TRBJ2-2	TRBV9	ASSVGAQANTGELF